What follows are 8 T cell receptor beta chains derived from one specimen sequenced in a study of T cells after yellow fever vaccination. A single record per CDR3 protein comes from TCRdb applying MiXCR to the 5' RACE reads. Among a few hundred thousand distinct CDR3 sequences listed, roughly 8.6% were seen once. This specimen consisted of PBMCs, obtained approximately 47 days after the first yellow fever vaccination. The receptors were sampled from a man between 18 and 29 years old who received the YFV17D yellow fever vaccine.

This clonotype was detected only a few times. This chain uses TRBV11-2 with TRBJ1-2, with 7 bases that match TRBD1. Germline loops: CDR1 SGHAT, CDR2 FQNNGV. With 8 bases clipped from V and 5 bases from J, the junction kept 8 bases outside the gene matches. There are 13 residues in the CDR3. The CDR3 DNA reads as TGTGCCAGCGTCGGGACAGCGAATTATGGCTACACCTTC. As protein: CASVGTANYGYTF.

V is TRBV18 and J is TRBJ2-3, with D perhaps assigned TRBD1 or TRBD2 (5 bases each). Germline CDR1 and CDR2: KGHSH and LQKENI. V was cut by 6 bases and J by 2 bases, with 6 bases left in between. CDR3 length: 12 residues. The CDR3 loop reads CASSGTTDTQYF. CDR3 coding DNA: TGTGCCAGCTCCGGGACCACAGATACGCAGTATTTT.

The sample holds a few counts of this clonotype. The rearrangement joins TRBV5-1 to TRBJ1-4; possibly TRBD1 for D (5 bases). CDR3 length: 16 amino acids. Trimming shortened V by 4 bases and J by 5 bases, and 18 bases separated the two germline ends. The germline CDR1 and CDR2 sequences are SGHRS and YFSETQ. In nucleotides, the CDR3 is TGCGCCAGCAGCACTTCCTCCGGGACGGGGAATGAAAAACTGTTTTTT. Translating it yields CASSTSSGTGNEKLFF.

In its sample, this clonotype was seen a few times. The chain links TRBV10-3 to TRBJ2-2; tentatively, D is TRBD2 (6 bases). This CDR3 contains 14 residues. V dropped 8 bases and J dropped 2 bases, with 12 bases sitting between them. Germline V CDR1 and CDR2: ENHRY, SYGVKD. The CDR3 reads CAILGGFNTGELFF. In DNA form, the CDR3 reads TGTGCCATCTTAGGAGGGTTCAACACCGGGGAGCTGTTTTTT.

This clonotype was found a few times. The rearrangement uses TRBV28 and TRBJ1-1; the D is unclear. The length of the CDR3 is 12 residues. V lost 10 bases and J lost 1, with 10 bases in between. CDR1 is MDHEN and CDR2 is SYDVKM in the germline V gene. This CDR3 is CATSWGNTEAFF. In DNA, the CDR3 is TGTGCCACCTCGTGGGGGAACACTGAAGCTTTCTTT.

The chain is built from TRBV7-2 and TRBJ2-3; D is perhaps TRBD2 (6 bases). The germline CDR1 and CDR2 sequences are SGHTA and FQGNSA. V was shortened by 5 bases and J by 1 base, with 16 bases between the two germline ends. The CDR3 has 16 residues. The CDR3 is CASSPGLGGRTDTQYF. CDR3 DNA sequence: TGTGCCAGCAGCCCAGGGTTGGGGGGACGCACAGATACGCAGTATTTT.

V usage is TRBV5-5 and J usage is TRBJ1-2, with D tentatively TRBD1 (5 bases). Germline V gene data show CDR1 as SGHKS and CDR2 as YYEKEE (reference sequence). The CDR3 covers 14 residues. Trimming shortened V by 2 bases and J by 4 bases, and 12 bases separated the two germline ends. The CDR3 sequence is CASSFPRQTYGYTF. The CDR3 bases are TGTGCCAGCAGCTTCCCTCGACAGACCTATGGCTACACCTTC.

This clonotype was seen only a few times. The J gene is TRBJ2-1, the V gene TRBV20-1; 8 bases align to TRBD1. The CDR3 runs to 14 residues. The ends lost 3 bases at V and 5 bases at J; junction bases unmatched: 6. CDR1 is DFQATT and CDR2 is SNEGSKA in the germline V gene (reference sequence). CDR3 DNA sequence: TGCAGTGCTAGCTCGGGACAGGCCAACAATGAGCAGTTCTTC. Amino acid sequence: CSASSGQANNEQFF.